This TCR beta chain was sequenced during a study of T cells in Graves' hyperthyroidism and ophthalmopathy. Amplification of TCR beta CDR3 regions was performed using RNA transcripts as template. The HTBI set primed first-round TCR CDR3 RT-PCR. Using its own MiXCR run on the multiplex PCR reads, TCRdb lists one record per CDR3 protein. The table has around 200,000 distinct CDR3 sequences, about a sixth seen once. This clonotype was counted ten times or more. CDR1 DFQATT and CDR2 SNEGSKA come from the germline V gene (reference sequence). This CDR3 is built from 15 residues. With 3 bases clipped from V and 0 bases from J, the junction kept 5 bases outside the gene matches.

The sequence was collected from a man aged 40-50 years with Graves' hyperthyroidism. The sample consisted of blood. The chain recombines TRBV20-1 with TRBJ2-5; 9 bases agree with TRBD2. CDR3: CSARIVAGDQETQYF. CDR3 bases: TGCAGTGCTAGGATCGTAGCGGGGGACCAAGAGACCCAGTACTTC.